Presented here are 10 T cell receptor beta chains from one specimen sequenced in a study of shared clonotypes between healthy human individuals. Here immunoSEQ multiplex PCR was the method, and the copy in TCRdb shows in-frame clones only, minus some. The repertoire holds over a million clones, with about three quarters as singletons. The sequencing sample was made of memory CD4+ T cells sorted from blood. Indicated subset: CD45RA-negative fraction. The receptors derive from a man aged 18 to 29 in good health.

The rearrangement links TRBV5-4 to TRBJ1-3, with 11 bases fitting TRBD1. From germline, CDR1 is SGHNT and CDR2 YYREEE (reference sequence). The V gene end was trimmed by 4 bases and the J gene end by 0 bases; junction bases not matched to a gene: 6. This CDR3 spans 17 amino acids. The CDR3 is CASSPGTGGYSGNTIYF. In nucleotides, the CDR3 is TGTGCCAGCAGCCCTGGGACAGGGGGGTACTCTGGAAACACCATATATTTT.

With regard to this clone: The same CDR3 can be traced to other DNA sequences in this sample. The chain recombines TRBV4-1 with TRBJ1-2; no reliable D call. V was clipped by 0 bases and J by 1 base, with 6 bases between them. The V gene's germline CDR1 is MGHRA and CDR2 YSYEKL. The CDR3 is 14 amino acids. CDR3 nucleotide sequence: TGCGCCAGCAGCCAAGATCGCAGTAACTATGGCTACACCTTC. It specifies CASSQDRSNYGYTF.

The chain employs TRBV7-2 and TRBJ1-3, with D tentatively TRBD1 (5 bases). The CDR3 has 14 residues. Germline CDR1 is SGHTA and CDR2 is FQGNSA. V gave up 6 bases and J gave up 0 bases, with 9 bases separating them. The DNA for the CDR3 is TGTGCCAGCAGGAACAGGCCCTCTGGAAACACCATATATTTT. Residues: CASRNRPSGNTIYF.

This sequence joins TRBV2 and TRBJ2-2; D remains unclear. With 7 bases removed from V and 6 bases from J, the gap between germline ends came to 9 bases. The CDR3 has 12 amino acids. CDR1 is SNHLY and CDR2 is FYNNEI in the germline V gene. CDR3 loop: CASNSAPGELFF. The CDR3 region has the DNA TGTGCCAGCAACTCGGCCCCCGGGGAGCTGTTTTTT.

This clone showed up just a few times. The CDR3 protein is CASNGAAGVETQYF. The CDR3 DNA is TGCGCCAGCAACGGCGCCGCGGGAGTGGAGACCCAGTACTTC. The V and J genes are TRBV5-1 and TRBJ2-5, with TRBD2 matching 7 bases. CDR1 and CDR2 from the germline V gene are SGHRS and YFSETQ. With 6 bases clipped from V and 5 bases from J, the junction kept 10 bases outside the gene matches. The CDR3 consists of 14 residues.

The CDR3 here is CASSRGGELFF. The CDR3 DNA reads as TGTGCCAGCAGTCGCGGCGGGGAGCTGTTTTTT. The V gene is TRBV6-5, the J gene TRBJ2-2, with unresolved D. There are 11 residues in the CDR3. CDR1 is MNHEY and CDR2 is SVGAGI in the germline V gene. V was pared by 5 bases and J by 7 bases, with 5 bases between.

This clone turned up a few times. The chain is built from TRBV7-3 and TRBJ2-2; perhaps TRBD2 as D (5 bases). From germline, CDR1 is SGHTA and CDR2 FQGTGA. The length of the CDR3 is 14 residues. V was shortened by 0 bases and J by 7 bases, with 9 bases between the two germline ends. This chain's CDR3 is CASSLTGEGGELFF. The DNA of the CDR3 is TGTGCCAGCAGCTTAACCGGGGAAGGCGGGGAGCTGTTTTTT.

A note on this clone: This may come from a read error, since a much larger clone is one base off. This same CDR3 is encoded by further DNA sequences in the sample. The V and J genes are TRBV2 and TRBJ1-1; D is uncertain. Germline V lookup: CDR1 SNHLY, CDR2 FYNNEI. Trimming took 5 bases from V and 3 from J, leaving 4 bases between them. The CDR3 covers 11 residues. CDR3 sequence (DNA): TGTGCCAGCAGTCGAGACACTGAAGCTTTCTTT. Translating gives CASSRDTEAFF.

The rearrangement joins TRBV9 to TRBJ1-4; D is unresolved. The germline gives CDR1 SGDLS, CDR2 YYNGEE. The V and J ends lost 0 bases and 1 base respectively, with 10 bases between them. The CDR3 has 16 residues. The CDR3 loop reads CASSVGGLITNEKLFF. CDR3 sequence (DNA): TGTGCCAGCAGCGTAGGAGGGCTGATAACTAATGAAAAACTGTTTTTT.

Only one count was recorded for this clone. The chain employs TRBV11-1 and TRBJ1-1; 7 bases align to TRBD1. The CDR3 length is 13 residues. The V gene end was trimmed by 6 bases and the J gene end by 6 bases; junction bases not matched to a gene: 7. Germline CDR1 reads SGHAT; CDR2 reads FQDESV (reference sequence). The CDR3 DNA reads TGTGCCAGCAGGAGTGACAGGGACGCTGAAGCTTTCTTT. This sequence encodes CASRSDRDAEAFF.